This T cell receptor beta chain was identified in a study of blood T cell repertoires in COVID-19 (dated by TCRdb to 2019 to 2021). Context from the whole study: Samples covering the acute and convalescent phases of COVID-19 were provided by collaborators in the United States, Italy and Spain. The repertoires were released in a freely available public database intended as a resource for research on the immune response to SARS-CoV-2. Deeply sampled blood TCRbeta repertoires from subjects exposed to, actively infected with, or recovered from COVID-19 were included in the dataset. The material from the prospective study consisted of cDNA or gDNA derived from T cells, B-cell-depleted T cells, or PBMCs. The samples were drawn from the first 160 participants of the ongoing ImmuneRACE study and from over 950 subjects provided by 6 global collaborators. A de-identified subject ID, COVID-19 status, age in years and sex were almost always included in the sample metadata. Where available, HLA class I and class II types were obtained from metadata supplied by the sample provider rather than from assay-based typing.

As regards this clone: Its antigen remains undetermined. No clone much larger than this one lies a single base away; base qualities are absent.

TCRbeta CDR3 regions were amplified from genomic DNA by means of the immunoSEQ Assay, a bias-controlled multiplex PCR. In the original analysis: The number of nucleated cells in each sample was estimated by amplification of reference gene primers within the assay. To quantify the absolute abundance of each unique TCRbeta CDR3 rearrangement, sequence reads were collapsed and filtered. For each sample, productive Simpson clonality was calculated by taking the square root of Simpson's diversity index across productive rearrangements. Sourced from immuneACCESS, this table was stored by TCRdb with only in-frame sequences that have V and J called. A share of the clones is absent; for the studies checked, an unresolved V gene accounts for under half, and the remainder has no known explanation. V and J calls and clone size are given by that table; D and trimming were obtained from the DNA. This sample holds 300,000 to 350,000 clones; about 90% were observed only once. The ten largest clones represent under 3% of the sample.

At one collaborating source in Seattle, patients were enrolled during active infection and were followed longitudinally through the course of disease. The collaborating institutions used their own protocols to collect whole blood in K2EDTA tubes. Collaborator samples were shipped for TCRbeta analysis as frozen whole blood, isolated PBMCs, or DNA extracted from either sample type. Overall results and qualifications from the work: The quantity of clinical and demographic metadata differed by source and by participant and was supplied without curation.

This receptor was taken from a woman aged 30 to 39 with COVID-19, enrolled during active disease. The sequenced sample was peripheral blood.

The CDR3 protein sequence reads: CASSREYGYTF. Read as DNA, the sequence is TGTGCCAGCAGCCGGGAGTATGGCTACACCTTC. The sequence links TRBV5-8 to TRBJ1-2, with the D gene uncertain. CDR1 and CDR2 are drawn from the germline V gene: SGHTS, YDEGEE. Including the terminal cysteine and phenylalanine, the CDR3 comprises 11 residues. Kept here is only the CDR3 DNA, which spans 33 bases and is read in frame from base 1. Deletion took 4 bases off V and 5 bases off J, with a span of 6 bases between the germline ends. Reference TRBV5-8 and TRBJ1-2 genes cover what lies past the CDR3, so the full variable domain is EAGVTQSPTHLIKTRGQQATLRCSPISGHTSVYWYQQALGLGLQFLLWYDEGEERNRGNFPPRFSGRQFPNYSSELNVNALELEDSALYLCASSREYGYTFGSGTRLTVV.